The 8 T cell receptor beta chains given below trace back to one sample, sequenced in a study of shared clonotypes between healthy human individuals (dated by TCRdb to 2018 to 2021). The library was built by means of the immunoSEQ multiplex PCR assay. TCRdb took this table from immuneACCESS and kept in-frame rearrangements with V and J called. Such tables lack part of the clones; where checked against another copy, unresolved V genes explain under half of the gap, and the rest is unexplained. This sample comprises 1,500,000 or so clones, about 98.5% of them detected only once. 0.3% to 0.45% of the sample is held by the ten biggest clonotypes. Sample: naive CD4+ T cells sorted from blood. According to the study, the label for this sample's cell subset or site signals: CD45RA+ positively selected. Receptors were obtained from a man aged 25 to 40 in good health.

The genes are TRBV27 and TRBJ1-2, with TRBD1 matching 8 bases. CDR3 length: 17 amino acids. J lost 3 bases, V lost 6 bases, and 15 bases had no gene match. CDR1 is MNHEY, CDR2 SMNVEV, per germline (reference sequence). The CDR3 coding sequence is TGTGCCAGCAGACTACAGCCCAGACAGGGGTCGGACTATGGCTACACCTTC. Protein product: CASRLQPRQGSDYGYTF.

The chain links TRBV27 to TRBJ2-7; possible D gene TRBD2, 6 bases. V dropped 5 bases and J dropped 4 bases, with 18 bases sitting between them. CDR1 is MNHEY and CDR2 is SMNVEV in the germline V gene (reference sequence). The CDR3 is made up of 15 amino acids. CDR3 amino acids: CASSPRLVGGYEQYF. CDR3 DNA: TGTGCCAGCAGTCCCCGCCTTGTGGGGGGTTACGAGCAGTACTTC.

The V and J genes are TRBV10-3 and TRBJ2-5, with 8 bases matching TRBD2. Germline CDR1 reads ENHRY; CDR2 reads SYGVKD. V gave up 6 bases and J gave up 2 bases; unmatched junction bases: 8. CDR3 length: 15 residues. The CDR3, as DNA: TGTGCCATCAGAAATAGCGGGGACCAGCAAGAGACCCAGTACTTC. It is translated as CAIRNSGDQQETQYF.

The V and J genes are TRBV29-1 and TRBJ2-5; D remains ambiguous. Germline V gene data show CDR1 as SQVTM and CDR2 as ANQGSEA. The CDR3 sequence is 11 residues long. V lost 2 bases to trimming and J lost 5 bases, with 6 bases between them. Here the CDR3 DNA reads TGCAGCGTTGAAAGGTGGGAGACCCAGTACTTC. It translates to CSVERWETQYF.

This chain connects TRBV7-9 to TRBJ2-3; the D is unclear. The germline V and J ends were trimmed by 5 bases and 5 bases, with 5 bases remaining between them. There are 11 residues in the CDR3. Looked up from germline, CDR1 is SEHNR and CDR2 is FQNEAQ (reference sequence). In nucleotides, the CDR3 is TGTGCCAGCAGCCGACAAGATACGCAGTATTTT. It encodes CASSRQDTQYF.

The V and J genes are TRBV29-1 and TRBJ2-1; D may correspond to TRBD1 or TRBD2 (5 bases each). V dropped 5 bases and J dropped 12 bases, with 11 bases sitting between them. The CDR3 consists of 10 residues. Germline values: CDR1 SQVTM, CDR2 ANQGSEA. The CDR3 sequence is CSVWDLRQFF. The CDR3 nucleotides are TGCAGCGTTTGGGACCTTAGGCAGTTCTTC.

This chain connects TRBV11-2 to TRBJ2-7; D may correspond to TRBD1 or TRBD2 (7 bases each). With 8 bases removed from V and 5 bases from J, the gap between germline ends came to 34 bases. Germline V lookup: CDR1 SGHAT, CDR2 FQNNGV. This CDR3 spans 19 amino acids. CDR3 in amino acids: CASSIFPARRGRENDEQYF. In DNA, the CDR3 is TGTGCCAGCTCGATTTTTCCGGCTAGAAGGGGGCGGGAGAACGACGAGCAGTACTTC.

This chain uses TRBV19 with TRBJ2-7, with 10 bases identical to TRBD1. This CDR3 is built from 14 residues. CDR1 and CDR2 (germline): LNHDA, SQIVND (reference sequence). Germline trimming cut 8 bases from V and 4 bases from J; bases unmatched to any gene: 8. DNA for the CDR3: TGTGCCAGTCAAAGCGGGACAGGGGTGTACGAGCAGTACTTC. Translation: CASQSGTGVYEQYF.